The source of this TCR beta chain is a study of human T cells and chemical hapten exposure. Study context: Donors were sensitized with 2% DPC on the upper inner arm. Across the whole study, which lasted roughly five months, patients were given diphenylcyclopropenone on the scalp once a week.

The library tagged each cDNA molecule with unique molecular identifiers. Original methodology: Per sample, the median was 95,638 TCRs, with values from around 24,000 to 710,000. TCRdb ran MiXCR on the RACE reads and lists one entry per CDR3 protein. TCRdb, rather than the study authors, made the V and J calls. The sample yields roughly 50,000 distinct CDR3 sequences, about 10% seen once. Trimming cost V 5 bases and J 8 bases, with 15 bases left between them. The CDR3 is 13 residues long. Germline V gene data show CDR1 as SGHAT and CDR2 as FQDESV (reference sequence). Time point given: patch test 3, about 24 weeks after DPC sensitization. The treatment is: therapeutic diphenylcyclopropenone sensitization with weekly scalp DPC. This clonotype was detected only a few times.

This material consisted of whole blood, taken in connection with sensitization to the hapten diphenylcyclopropenone (DPC). This chain uses TRBV11-1 with TRBJ1-2; unclear D gene. The clonotype comes from a woman in her forties with alopecia areata. Some clones in this sample may be carry-over from other donors' samples. CDR3 in amino acids: CASSARQHGGYTF. DNA for the CDR3: TGTGCCAGCAGCGCTCGTCAACATGGGGGCTACACCTTC.